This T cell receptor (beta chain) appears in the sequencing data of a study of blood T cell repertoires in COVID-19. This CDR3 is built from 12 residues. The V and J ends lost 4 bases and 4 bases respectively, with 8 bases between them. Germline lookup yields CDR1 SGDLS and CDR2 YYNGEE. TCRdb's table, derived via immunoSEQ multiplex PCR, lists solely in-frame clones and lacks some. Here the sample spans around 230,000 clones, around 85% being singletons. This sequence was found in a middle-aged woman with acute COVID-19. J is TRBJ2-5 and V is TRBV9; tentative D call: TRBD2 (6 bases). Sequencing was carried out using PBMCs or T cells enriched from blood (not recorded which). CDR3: CASSPGGETQYF. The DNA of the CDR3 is TGTGCCAGCAGCCCCGGGGGAGAGACCCAGTACTTC.